This TCR beta chain comes out of a study of T cells of healthy individuals (dated by TCRdb to between 2018 and 2020). This clonotype was found many times. Its antigen specificity is not known. No clone much larger than this one lies a single base away; base qualities are absent. Trimming leaves V shorter by 5 bases and J shorter by 2 bases, with the junction holding 7 bases beyond the gene matches. Reading the germline V gene gives CDR1 MDHEN and CDR2 SYDVKM. Inclusive of the bounding cysteine and phenylalanine, the CDR3 is 15 residues long. Of the read, only the CDR3 DNA is kept; its 45 bases are in frame from base 1. The protocol used for the library was 5' RACE. This sample was sequenced with an Illumina MiSeq. Starting from the raw public reads, TCRdb applied fastp trimming at Q25, assembled clones with MiXCR and retained in-frame beta chains. Rows are unified per CDR3 protein, each entry keeping the most common DNA and genes. Within this sample are around 63,000 distinct CDR3 sequences, with around 15% of them counted one time only. The leading ten clones occupy roughly 4.7% of the sample.

This clonotype originated in a human donor in good health. This chain is built from TRBV28 and TRBJ2-3, with 7 bases in between that match TRBD2. The nucleotides are TGTGCCAGCAGTGCCGGGACTACAAACACAGATACGCAGTATTTT. Its coded protein is CASSAGTTNTDTQYF.